A selection of T cell receptor beta chains follows, all from one sample in a study of blood T cells in healthy people across ages. TCRdb passed the 5' RACE reads through MiXCR, listing each CDR3 protein once. Of 1.2 million to 1.5 million distinct CDR3 sequences listed, 59% were seen once; the top ten hold roughly 6.3%. The sequenced material came from blood. All receptors derive from a man aged 18 to 30 in good health. CDR3s leave out the opening cysteine and the closing phenylalanine or tryptophan. The size field is filled for only some rows; it gives once, few, many or a size class.

once	TRBV19	TRBJ1-2	GSTFPGYYGYT
NA	TRBV7-2	TRBJ2-1	ASSLVGLSGAGVGNEQF
few	TRBV10-2	TRBJ1-2	ASSDWDGYT
NA	TRBV4-2	TRBJ2-6	ASSQAEYSGANVLT
few	TRBV20-1	TRBJ1-2	SVIVGVSNYGYT
NA	TRBV7-2	TRBJ1-2	AGSISVAYLQEVAT
once	TRBV2	TRBJ2-3	ASKGGTTDTQY
few	TRBV5-6	NA	ASSFDRVSHEQY
NA	TRBV4-2	TRBJ2-1	ASSQGTGGNYNEQF
NA	TRBV20-1	TRBJ1-5	SARDHGGQSNQPQH
NA	TRBV15	TRBJ1-2	ATSRSSGQGLWNGYT
NA	TRBV7-9	TRBJ1-1	ASSPRRGGLTEAF
NA	TRBV27	TRBJ1-2	ASSLAISGGGYT
NA	TRBV20-1	TRBJ2-4	SASLLGKQY
NA	TRBV7-9	TRBJ1-1	ASSYDGRQADEAF
NA	TRBV5-4	TRBJ2-3	ASPPLTGTTDTQY
NA	TRBV16	TRBJ2-7	ASSRTSGGFYEQY
NA	TRBV7-8	NA	ASSLARQGYYNEQY
NA	TRBV7-9	TRBJ2-3	AGSWDYRADTQY
NA	TRBV3-1	TRBJ1-1	ASSRRTDLVEAF
NA	TRBV6-5	NA	ASSYSNMSGMDLDIQY
NA	TRBV20-1	TRBJ2-7	SAAEPRSSYEQY
NA	TRBV14	TRBJ2-3	ASSSKGGDGTDTQY
NA	TRBV27	TRBJ2-2	ASSVMEFGELF
NA	TRBV5-1	NA	ASSLSPDSFYEQY
NA	TRBV27	TRBJ2-7	ASSWGKTKPYEQY
NA	TRBV7-2	TRBJ2-7	ASSLARDTSYEQY
NA	TRBV4-3	TRBJ1-2	ASSHRTYYGYT
NA	TRBV25-1	TRBJ2-7	ASSWGQGASY
NA	TRBV7-2	TRBJ2-7	ASSVLRAYEQY